These 11 T cell receptor beta chains originate from one sample sequenced in a study of cytomegalovirus exposure and HLA in healthy donors. Both 60 Vbeta primers and 13 Jbeta primers went into the PCR. Data came from immunoSEQ multiplex PCR; TCRdb stores just in-frame clones and leaves some out. The repertoire has around 120,000 clones, 60% to 85% of them found once; the top ten carry less than 3.5%. Sequencing used PBMCs. The receptors were sampled from a woman aged 35 to 49 in good health and CMV-seropositive.

This clone showed up just a few times. V usage is TRBV5-1 and J usage is TRBJ2-3; D remains unclear. The germline V gene has CDR1 SGHRS and CDR2 YFSETQ. Between the trimmed V and J ends, which lost 4 bases and 6 bases, there was a span of 12 bases. This CDR3 has 13 residues. CDR3 sequence (DNA): TGCGCCAGCAGCGCAACAGAGTTCGATACGCAGTATTTT. Its translation: CASSATEFDTQYF.

The J gene is TRBJ1-6, the V gene TRBV19; weak D call: TRBD1 (5 bases). CDR1 LNHDA and CDR2 SQIVND come from the germline V gene (reference sequence). CDR3 size: 16 residues. The V and J ends lost 4 bases and 0 bases respectively, with 10 bases between them. CDR3 DNA: TGTGCCAGTAGTAGTGGCGGGACCTCCTATAATTCACCCCTCCACTTT. Protein product: CASSSGGTSYNSPLHF. The full variable domain, its missing parts supplied by reference TRBV19 and TRBJ1-6, is DGGITQSPKYLFRKEGQNVTLSCEQNLNHDAMYWYRQDPGQGLRLIYYSQIVNDFQKGDIAEGYSVSREKKESFPLTVTSAQKNPTAFYLCASSSGGTSYNSPLHFGNGTRLTVT.

The chain combines TRBV7-2 with TRBJ2-1; D is uncertain. Trimming pared 5 bases from V and 7 bases from J, leaving 9 bases between. This CDR3 has 12 residues. Germline assignment: CDR1 SGHTA and CDR2 FQGNSA. This CDR3 reads CASSPNLNEQFF. The CDR3 bases are TGTGCCAGCAGCCCTAACCTGAATGAGCAGTTCTTC.

The chain has TRBV7-2 and TRBJ2-7; 12 positions match TRBD2. Germline loops: CDR1 SGHTA, CDR2 FQGNSA. Germline trimming cut 5 bases from V and 4 bases from J; bases unmatched to any gene: 6. There are 15 residues in the CDR3. The CDR3 protein is CASSIGTSGWYEQYF. The CDR3, as DNA: TGTGCCAGCAGCATCGGGACTAGCGGGTGGTACGAGCAGTACTTC.

The genes are TRBV2 and TRBJ1-1; D unclear. CDR1 SNHLY and CDR2 FYNNEI come from the germline V gene. The CDR3 loop spans 13 amino acids. V shed 7 bases and J shed 4 bases, with 13 bases lying between them. The CDR3 spells CASTPTPSTEAFF. The DNA of the CDR3 is TGTGCCAGCACCCCCACACCTTCCACTGAAGCTTTCTTT.

The chain employs TRBV12-5 and TRBJ2-3, with TRBD1 identical over 10 bases. The CDR3 sequence is 17 residues long. J was trimmed by 5 bases and V by 3 bases; bases with no gene match: 11. Germline CDR1 reads LGHNT; CDR2 reads FRNRAP. CDR3 nucleotide sequence: TGTGCTAGTGGTTTCGAGCCGGGACAGGGGTTGCGAGATACGCAGTATTTT. Translated: CASGFEPGQGLRDTQYF.

The V call is TRBV19, the J call TRBJ1-1; 7 bases are a match to TRBD1. This CDR3 is 13 amino acids long. CDR1 LNHDA and CDR2 SQIVND come from the germline V gene (reference sequence). With V trimmed by 9 bases and J by 2 bases, 6 bases remained unmatched. CDR3 DNA: TGTGCCAGCAAGGGACAGCTTAACACTGAAGCTTTCTTT. It specifies CASKGQLNTEAFF.

This clone appeared once. The chain joins TRBV7-3 to TRBJ1-5; TRBD1 aligns across 7 bases. In germline, CDR1 is SGHTA, CDR2 FQGTGA. This CDR3 is 15 amino acids long. V shed 2 bases, J shed 1 base, and the junction held 2 bases outside the gene matches. The CDR3 DNA follows: TGTGCCAGCAGCTTATCAGGGGGGAGCAATCAGCCCCAGCATTTT. Protein product: CASSLSGGSNQPQHF.

The V and J genes are TRBV5-1 and TRBJ1-2, with 7 bases matching TRBD1. Germline CDR1 is SGHRS and CDR2 is YFSETQ. This CDR3 comprises 13 residues. J lost 4 bases, V lost 4 bases, and 4 bases had no gene match. The CDR3 is CASSPDRAYGYTF. The CDR3, as DNA: TGCGCCAGCAGCCCAGACAGGGCCTATGGCTACACCTTC.

In its sample, this clone was seen a few times. The chain combines TRBV19 with TRBJ2-1, with D perhaps TRBD2 (5 bases). The CDR3 sequence is 11 residues long. V lost 6 bases to trimming and J lost 8 bases, with 8 bases between them. Germline V gene lookup returns CDR1 LNHDA and CDR2 SQIVND (reference sequence). CDR3 nucleotide sequence: TGTGCCAGTAGCCCGGGGTATGAGCAGTTCTTC. Translated: CASSPGYEQFF.

J is TRBJ2-2 and V is TRBV9; TRBD1 matches at 8 bases. CDR1 is SGDLS, CDR2 YYNGEE, per germline. Germline trimming cut 4 bases from V and 6 bases from J; bases unmatched to any gene: 17. The CDR3 runs to 18 residues. CDR3 protein: CASSPGQGRGVQAGELFF. DNA of the CDR3: TGTGCCAGCAGCCCAGGACAGGGAAGAGGTGTGCAGGCCGGGGAGCTGTTTTTT.